The next 22 T cell receptor beta chains were all read from a single sample in a study of blood T cell repertoires in COVID-19. Using immunoSEQ multiplex PCR, the repertoire was profiled, and TCRdb retains in-frame clones only, with some absent. The sample holds a few hundred thousand clones; roughly 84% are singletons and the top ten take about 2.7%. Sequenced input: PBMCs or T cells enriched from blood (not recorded which). The source is a young woman who had recovered from COVID-19.

This sequence joins TRBV6-5 and TRBJ2-7; 9 bases align to TRBD1. V dropped 6 bases and J dropped 0; count of bases not matched to a gene: 6. The germline gives CDR1 MNHEY, CDR2 SVGAGI. CDR3 length: 15 amino acids. The CDR3: CASSSGQGISYEQYF. CDR3 DNA: TGTGCCAGCAGCTCCGGACAGGGGATCTCCTACGAGCAGTACTTC.

This chain connects TRBV6-1 to TRBJ2-1; 10 positions match TRBD1. Per germline, CDR1 MNHNS and CDR2 SASEGT. V lost 2 bases and J lost 8; bases outside the gene matches: 3. The CDR3 sequence is 14 residues long. CDR3 loop: CASSESGTGDEQFF. The CDR3 region has the DNA TGTGCCAGCAGTGAAAGCGGGACAGGGGATGAGCAGTTCTTC.

The gene calls are TRBV7-8 and TRBJ2-2; the D gene is possibly TRBD2 (5 bases). V shed 4 bases and J shed 2 bases, with 8 bases lying between them. There are 14 residues in the CDR3. CDR1 is SGHVS and CDR2 is FQNEAQ in the germline V gene. The DNA of the CDR3 is TGTGCCAGCAGCTCCGGGATCAACACCGGGGAGCTGTTTTTT. As protein: CASSSGINTGELFF.

V gene TRBV3-1 (or the pseudogene TRBV3-2) combines with J gene TRBJ1-2, with D possibly being TRBD1 (6 bases). Germline CDR1 and CDR2: LGHDT and YNNKEL (reference sequence). The CDR3 length is 16 residues. V lost 3 bases, J lost 5 bases, and 19 bases lay in between. The CDR3 sequence is CASSQGSLRGGYGYTF. As DNA, the CDR3 is TGTGCCAGCAGCCAGGGATCATTAAGGGGGGGTTATGGCTACACCTTC.

The chain recombines TRBV5-4 with TRBJ2-1; TRBD2 aligns across 9 bases. Germline V gene data show CDR1 as SGHNT and CDR2 as YYREEE (reference sequence). The trim removed 4 bases at V and 4 bases at J, leaving 12 bases unmatched. The length of the CDR3 is 17 residues. As DNA, the CDR3 is TGTGCCAGCAGCCCGAGGGTGGCGGGGGGGCAGTACAATGAGCAGTTCTTC. Its translation is CASSPRVAGGQYNEQFF.

V and J are TRBV11-2 and TRBJ2-5; 9 positions agree with TRBD2. The V gene's germline CDR1 is SGHAT and CDR2 FQNNGV. The CDR3 runs 14 residues. Trimming took 3 bases from V and 5 from J; bases not matched to a gene: 4. The CDR3 DNA follows: TGTGCCAGCAGCTTGAATCTAGCGGGGGAGACCCAGTACTTC. Translated, it gives CASSLNLAGETQYF.

The chain links TRBV29-1 to TRBJ1-2, with 7 nucleotides matching TRBD1. In germline, CDR1 is SQVTM, CDR2 ANQGSEA. The V and J ends lost 6 bases and 0 bases, in that order; junction bases with no gene match: 4. The CDR3 sequence is 13 residues long. Written as DNA, the CDR3 is TGCAGCGTCGCCGGGACAGCTAACTATGGCTACACCTTC. This sequence encodes CSVAGTANYGYTF.

This clone was detected once. This chain joins TRBV5-1 and TRBJ2-1; TRBD1 aligns across 7 bases. This CDR3 region has 14 residues. Trimming removed 10 bases from V and 9 bases from J; junction bases left unmatched: 16. In germline, CDR1 is SGHRS, CDR2 YFSETQ. The CDR3 loop reads CAGSPRDRAGEQFF. CDR3 bases: TGCGCCGGTTCCCCGAGGGACAGAGCTGGTGAGCAGTTCTTC.

V and J are TRBV29-1 and TRBJ2-1, with D possibly being TRBD2 (7 bases). Germline CDR1 reads SQVTM; CDR2 reads ANQGSEA. Trimming took off 3 bases at V and 10 bases at J, with 10 bases between the two ends. CDR3 length: 11 residues. This CDR3 reads CSVDRGGEQFF. CDR3 nucleotide sequence: TGCAGCGTTGACAGGGGAGGGGAGCAGTTCTTC.

This clone was recorded only once. The chain is built from TRBV7-2 and TRBJ1-1; D is ambiguous. V lost 1 base and J 8 bases, leaving 11 bases between the germline ends. This CDR3 is 13 amino acids long. Per germline, CDR1 SGHTA and CDR2 FQGNSA. CDR3 in DNA: TGTGCCAGCAGCTTAGTACATTCCAGGGAAGCTTTCTTT. This gives the protein CASSLVHSREAFF.

The CDR3 spells CASSLGWETGELFF. The DNA of the CDR3 is TGTGCCAGCAGCTTAGGCTGGGAGACCGGGGAGCTGTTTTTT. This rearrangement joins TRBV7-2 to TRBJ2-2; D is possibly TRBD2 (5 bases). Trimming cost V 1 base and J 5 bases, with 8 bases left between them. Germline V gene sequence: CDR1 SGHTA, CDR2 FQGNSA. The CDR3 contains 14 residues.

The chain uses TRBV19 and TRBJ2-6, with a tentative D call TRBD1 (5 bases). The germline gives CDR1 LNHDA, CDR2 SQIVND (reference sequence). The CDR3 spans 16 residues. Trimming removed 7 bases at V and 2 bases at J, with 15 bases between. The CDR3 spells CASTAGSFPGANVLTF. The CDR3 DNA reads TGTGCCAGTACTGCAGGGTCGTTCCCTGGGGCCAACGTCCTGACTTTC.

The rearrangement links TRBV19 to TRBJ1-5; D is unresolved. V shed 1 base and J shed 7 bases, with 8 bases lying between them. The CDR3 is 13 amino acids. Germline CDR1 LNHDA, CDR2 SQIVND (reference sequence). The CDR3 nucleotides read TGTGCCAGTAGTATAGGTACGGGGCAGCCCCAGCATTTT. Translating gives CASSIGTGQPQHF.

This clone was recorded only once. Germline is not matched at one junction end, which may reflect a read error. The rearrangement uses TRBV2 and TRBJ1-2; a weak D match, TRBD1 (6 bases). CDR1 is SNHLY and CDR2 is FYNNEI in the germline V gene. The CDR3 contains 11 residues. The CDR3 spells CASSEARGHTF. CDR3 nucleotide sequence: TGTGCCAGCAGCGAAGCCAGGGGTCACACCTTC.

The gene calls are TRBV11-2 and TRBJ2-3; D gene unclear. The CDR3 totals 15 residues. Germline V lookup: CDR1 SGHAT, CDR2 FQNNGV. The ends were cut back, 2 bases at V and 5 bases at J, with 14 bases in the middle. CDR3 residues: CASSLTPRVVDTQYF. The CDR3 DNA follows: TGTGCCAGCAGCTTAACCCCCCGGGTGGTAGATACGCAGTATTTT. The complete variable domain, with remaining parts taken from reference TRBV11-2 and TRBJ2-3, reads EAGVAQSPRYKIIEKRQSVAFWCNPISGHATLYWYQQILGQGPKLLIQFQNNGVVDDSQLPKDRFSAERLKGVDSTLKIQPAKLEDSAVYLCASSLTPRVVDTQYFGPGTRLTVL.

The chain joins TRBV21-1 to TRBJ1-5; the D call TRBD1 from the table was never checked on the DNA. TRBV21-1 is marked as a pseudogene. This CDR3 is built from 17 residues. Here the CDR3 DNA reads TGTGCCAGCAGCGAAAGACAGCCACCCGATAGCAATCAGCCCCAGCATTTT. As protein: CASSERQPPDSNQPQHF.

The V call is TRBV6-5, the J call TRBJ2-5, with 11 nucleotides matching TRBD2. The germline V gene encodes CDR1 MNHEY and CDR2 SVGAGI. With 0 bases clipped from V and 5 bases from J, the junction kept 5 bases outside the gene matches. The length of the CDR3 is 16 residues. CDR3 DNA: TGTGCCAGCAGTTACTCGACAACTAGCGGGAGTGAGACCCAGTACTTC. Translated, it gives CASSYSTTSGSETQYF.

CDR3 residues: CASSSGQGGIDTQYF. DNA for the CDR3: TGCGCCAGCAGCTCGGGACAGGGAGGGATAGATACGCAGTATTTT. The gene calls are TRBV5-1 and TRBJ2-3; 9 positions match TRBD1. With 3 bases clipped from V and 5 bases from J, the junction kept 7 bases outside the gene matches. The length of the CDR3 is 15 residues. The germline gives CDR1 SGHRS, CDR2 YFSETQ. The full variable domain, its missing parts supplied by reference TRBV5-1 and TRBJ2-3, is KAGVTQTPRYLIKTRGQQVTLSCSPISGHRSVSWYQQTPGQGLQFLFEYFSETQRNKGNFPGRFSGRQFSNSRSEMNVSTLELGDSALYLCASSSGQGGIDTQYFGPGTRLTVL.

The chain joins TRBV3-1 (or the pseudogene TRBV3-2) to TRBJ2-2, with 11 bases that match TRBD2. CDR1 is LGHDT, CDR2 YNNKEL, per germline (reference sequence). The CDR3 is made up of 17 amino acids. The J segment lost 1 base and the V segment lost 4 bases, leaving 5 bases of the junction unmatched. Written as DNA, the CDR3 is TGTGCCAGCAGCCGTCTGACTAGCGGGATGAACACCGGGGAGCTGTTTTTT. It specifies CASSRLTSGMNTGELFF.

This chain uses TRBV11-3 with TRBJ2-1; 8 bases map to TRBD2. The germline CDR1 and CDR2 sequences are SGHNT and YENEEA. This CDR3 contains 15 residues. Trimming cost V 1 base and J 8 bases; bases outside gene matches: 7. CDR3 protein: CASSLGRGGLDEQFF. The CDR3 nucleotides are TGTGCCAGCAGCTTAGGACGGGGGGGCCTCGATGAGCAGTTCTTC.

The chain uses TRBV27 and TRBJ2-7, with 7 bases that match TRBD2. V was clipped by 2 bases and J by 2 bases; unmatched bases: 6. Germline V gives CDR1 MNHEY, CDR2 SMNVEV (reference sequence). The CDR3 extends over 15 amino acids. Written as DNA, the CDR3 is TGTGCCAGCAGTTTAAGGAGCGGGGTGCCCTACGAGCAGTACTTC. Protein: CASSLRSGVPYEQYF.

The V call is TRBV18, the J call TRBJ1-2, with 8 positions matching TRBD1. The germline gives CDR1 KGHSH, CDR2 LQKENI. This CDR3 has 15 residues. J was trimmed by 4 bases and V by 3 bases; bases with no gene match: 7. The CDR3 DNA reads TGTGCCAGCTCACCGCCAGGACAGGGCAGCTATGGCTACACCTTC. Protein: CASSPPGQGSYGYTF.